What follows describes a single T cell receptor beta chain. Its antigen is still unknown. PCR employed 60 Vbeta and 13 Jbeta primers. Sequenced by immunoSEQ multiplex PCR; TCRdb stores in-frame clones only, minus some. Among over 150,000 clones, approximately 80% were seen once, and the ten largest hold roughly 10%. These data originate in a study of cytomegalovirus exposure and HLA in healthy donors. Notes on the study in general: Common viral pathogens seemed to be connected with several of the most significant clusters, according to a later analysis.

The CDR3 spans 11 residues. Trimming removed 2 bases at V and 8 bases at J, with 6 bases between. Germline CDR1 reads MGHDK; CDR2 reads SYGVNS. Sequencing used PBMCs. This clonotype originated in a man younger than 30 in good health and CMV-seropositive. The chain couples TRBV25-1 to TRBJ1-2, with unresolved D. The chain's CDR3 is CASSETRGYTF. CDR3 sequence (DNA): TGTGCCAGCAGTGAAACGCGAGGCTACACCTTC.